These T cell receptor beta chains were read from a single sample in a study of blood T cell repertoires in COVID-19. The method was immunoSEQ multiplex PCR; TCRdb's version includes in-frame clones alone and lacks a portion of them. This sample has about 150,000 clones, with 88% found just once. The specimen was peripheral blood. The receptor source for this set is a man aged 50-60 years who had recovered from COVID-19. Each CDR3 is given with its conserved first and last residue. The D gene is left open where the match is weak. Clone size is stated in some rows and not others, as once, few, many or a class when expanded.

-	TRBV9	TRBD2	TRBJ2-2	CASSPQAGGASGELFF	TGTGCCAGCAGCCCCCAAGCGGGAGGGGCGAGCGGGGAGCTGTTTTTT
-	TRBV10-3	TRBD1	TRBJ1-2	CAISDSGQAPNYGYTF	TGTGCCATCAGTGATTCAGGACAGGCCCCTAACTATGGCTACACCTTC
few	TRBV2	TRBD2	TRBJ2-2	CASRKGAGGFMGELFF	TGTGCCAGCAGAAAAGGAGCGGGAGGATTCATGGGGGAGCTGTTTTTT
-	TRBV28	TRBD1	TRBJ1-6	CASSWLTGTANSPLHF	TGTGCCAGCAGTTGGTTAACCGGGACAGCCAATTCACCCCTCCACTTT
-	TRBV5-1	TRBD2	TRBJ2-3	CASSRNSGRVTDTQYF	TGCGCCAGCAGCCGTAATAGCGGGAGGGTCACAGATACGCAGTATTTT
few	TRBV27	-	TRBJ1-1	CASSSPGSLEAFF	TGTGCCAGCAGCTCACCCGGGAGCCTAGAAGCTTTCTTT
-	TRBV7-3	TRBD1	TRBJ2-2	CASSLIGQGPSNTGELFF	TGTGCCAGCAGCTTAATAGGACAGGGGCCGTCGAACACCGGGGAGCTGTTTTTT
-	TRBV6-2/TRBV6-3	TRBD1	TRBJ2-7	CASSYTYSDRGTYEQYF	TGTGCCAGCAGTTACACATACTCGGACAGGGGCACCTACGAGCAGTACTTC
-	TRBV18	TRBD2	TRBJ2-7	CASSPIAGGGAYEQYF	TGTGCCAGCTCACCAATAGCGGGAGGAGGCGCCTACGAGCAGTACTTC
-	TRBV18	TRBD1	TRBJ1-6	CASSGQGGSPLHF	TGTGCCAGCTCGGGACAGGGAGGGTCACCCCTCCACTTT
-	TRBV6-6	TRBD2	TRBJ2-1	CASRSGLASSYNEQFF	TGTGCCAGCAGATCGGGACTAGCGAGCTCCTACAATGAGCAGTTCTTC
-	TRBV19	-	TRBJ1-5	CASRNREGQPQHF	TGTGCCAGTCGAAACAGGGAAGGTCAGCCCCAGCATTTT
-	TRBV28	TRBD1	TRBJ1-2	CASRKTGTGAYGYTF	TGTGCCAGCAGGAAGACCGGGACAGGGGCCTATGGCTACACCTTC
-	TRBV5-6	-	TRBJ2-7	CASSLLSYEQYF	TGTGCCAGCAGCTTGCTAAGCTACGAGCAGTACTTC
-	TRBV5-8	TRBD1	TRBJ1-4	CASSGTGATNEKLFF	TGTGCCAGCAGCGGGACAGGGGCAACTAATGAAAAACTGTTTTTT
-	TRBV19	-	TRBJ2-7	CASTPPGARAYEQYF	TGTGCCAGCACTCCTCCGGGAGCCAGAGCCTACGAGCAGTACTTC
-	TRBV7-9	-	TRBJ2-2	CASSSAGRNTGELFF	TGTGCCAGCAGCTCGGCCGGGAGGAACACCGGGGAGCTGTTTTTT
-	TRBV6-6	-	TRBJ2-7	CASSYPQGYEQYF	TGTGCCAGCAGTTATCCTCAGGGATACGAGCAGTACTTC
-	TRBV27	-	TRBJ1-6	CASSSTAYNSPLHF	TGTGCCAGCAGTTCTACAGCTTATAATTCACCCCTCCACTTT
-	TRBV5-1	TRBD1	TRBJ1-1	CASSSPGTGNTEAFF	TGCGCCAGCAGCTCCCCCGGGACAGGGAACACTGAAGCTTTCTTT
-	TRBV6-4	-	TRBJ1-1	CASSREGNTEAFF	TGTGCCAGCAGCCGGGAGGGAAACACTGAAGCTTTCTTT
-	TRBV30	-	TRBJ2-7	CAWSVLGPDEQYF	TGTGCCTGGAGTGTACTGGGCCCGGACGAGCAGTACTTC
-	TRBV5-6	TRBD1	TRBJ1-1	CASSLSRGGSEAFF	TGTGCCAGCAGCTTGTCTAGAGGGGGCAGTGAAGCTTTCTTT
-	TRBV30	TRBD1	TRBJ1-1	CAWRRGTGYEAFF	TGTGCCTGGAGAAGGGGGACAGGTTATGAAGCTTTCTTT
-	TRBV7-2	-	TRBJ2-3	CASSLPQGARGTDTQYF	TGTGCCAGCAGTTTACCACAGGGCGCCCGGGGCACAGATACGCAGTATTTT
-	TRBV6-2/TRBV6-3	TRBD2	TRBJ2-7	CASSMGTSGRYYEQYF	TGTGCCAGCAGTATGGGGACTAGCGGGCGCTACTACGAGCAGTACTTC
-	TRBV6-5	-	TRBJ2-4	CASSYGAGKNIQYF	TGTGCCAGCAGTTACGGAGCGGGCAAAAACATTCAGTACTTC
-	TRBV6-5	-	TRBJ2-5	CASSSPRAGSRETQYF	TGTGCCAGCAGTTCTCCTCGGGCAGGGTCGAGGGAGACCCAGTACTTC
-	TRBV2	TRBD1	TRBJ2-7	CASRGDRAYEQYF	TGTGCCAGCAGGGGGGACAGGGCCTACGAGCAGTACTTC
few	TRBV28	-	TRBJ2-7	CASSFGATYEQYF	TGTGCCAGCAGTTTTGGGGCCACCTACGAGCAGTACTTC
-	TRBV6-2/TRBV6-3	-	TRBJ2-7	CASSLASSSYEQYF	TGTGCCAGCAGTCTAGCGTCGAGCTCCTACGAGCAGTACTTC
once	TRBV6-6	-	TRBJ1-5	CASGVRGVNQPQHF	TGTGCCAGCGGGGTTCGGGGGGTCAATCAGCCCCAGCATTTT
few	TRBV6-5	-	TRBJ1-5	CASSLTANQPQHF	TGTGCCAGCAGTTTGACAGCGAATCAGCCCCAGCATTTT
-	TRBV9	TRBD2	TRBJ2-5	CASTPSGGLRETQYF	TGTGCCAGCACCCCATCGGGAGGTTTACGAGAGACCCAGTACTTC
-	TRBV19	-	TRBJ2-6	CASSIVLPGSSGANVLTF	TGTGCCAGTAGTATAGTACTCCCGGGGAGCTCTGGGGCCAACGTCCTGACTTTC
-	TRBV29-1	-	TRBJ2-2	CSVTQPGSCFF	-
-	TRBV29-1	TRBD1	TRBJ2-7	CSVLGQGPLEQYF	TGCAGCGTACTGGGACAGGGGCCTCTCGAGCAGTACTTC
-	TRBV18	TRBD1	TRBJ2-5	CASSETGATETQYF	TGTGCCAGCTCTGAGACAGGGGCCACAGAGACCCAGTACTTC
-	TRBV24-1	TRBD2	TRBJ2-1	CATRTSGGSSYNEQFF	TGTGCCACCCGAACTAGCGGGGGGAGCTCCTACAATGAGCAGTTCTTC
-	TRBV6-2/TRBV6-3	TRBD2	TRBJ2-1	CASSYSNHASSGLNEQFF	TGTGCCAGCAGTTACTCGAATCACGCCTCTAGCGGGCTGAATGAGCAGTTCTTC
-	TRBV19	TRBD1	TRBJ2-2	CASSRNRGKAGELFF	TGTGCCAGTAGTCGGAACAGGGGAAAAGCCGGGGAGCTGTTTTTT
-	TRBV7-3	TRBD1	TRBJ2-3	CASSDRGRTHTDTQYF	TGTGCCAGCAGCGACAGGGGGCGCACACACACAGATACGCAGTATTTT
-	TRBV6-5	TRBD2	TRBJ2-1	CASSYGGLASSNEQFF	TGTGCCAGCAGTTACGGGGGACTAGCGTCCTCCAATGAGCAGTTCTTC
-	TRBV5-4	TRBD1	TRBJ2-7	CASSSGTGITYEQYF	TGTGCCAGCAGCTCAGGGACAGGGATCACCTACGAGCAGTACTTC
-	TRBV21-1	-	TRBJ2-1	CASSSQTIHPPSYNEQFF	TGTGCCAGCAGCAGCCAGACTATACATCCCCCCTCCTACAATGAGCAGTTCTTC
-	TRBV4-3	TRBD1	TRBJ2-1	CASSQTRAGTGLFYNEQFF	TGCGCCAGCAGCCAAACCCGAGCCGGGACAGGGCTTTTTTACAATGAGCAGTTCTTC
-	TRBV5-6	TRBD2	TRBJ2-7	CASSLDRAERGDRAYEQYF	TGTGCCAGCAGCTTGGATAGGGCGGAGCGGGGGGACCGAGCCTACGAGCAGTACTTC
-	TRBV5-1	TRBD1	TRBJ1-3	CASSLLTGGAPGNTIYF	TGCGCCAGCAGCTTACTGACAGGGGGCGCTCCTGGAAACACCATATATTTT
-	TRBV5-1	TRBD1	TRBJ1-6	CASSHRGSPLHF	TGCGCCAGCAGCCACAGGGGGTCACCCCTCCACTTT
-	TRBV4-1	TRBD2	TRBJ2-5	CASSQAGLAWETQYF	TGCGCCAGCAGCCAAGCTGGACTAGCATGGGAGACCCAGTACTTC
-	TRBV7-2	-	TRBJ2-5	CASSSTIQETQYF	TGTGCCAGCAGCTCGACAATCCAAGAGACCCAGTACTTC
-	TRBV9	TRBD2	TRBJ2-7	CASSVGTSGYEQYF	TGTGCCAGCAGCGTAGGGACTAGCGGCTACGAGCAGTACTTC
-	TRBV2	TRBD1	TRBJ1-5	CASSERAGGQPQHF	TGTGCCAGCAGTGAAAGGGCAGGGGGCCAGCCCCAGCATTTT